Sequencing of this TCR beta chain was carried out in a study of T cells after yellow fever vaccination. TCRdb re-called the 5' RACE reads through MiXCR, storing one row per CDR3 protein. The data show around 340,000 distinct CDR3 sequences, with 8.5% to 9% seen just once and about a sixth held by the top ten. In its sample, this clonotype was seen many times. Its matching antigen is unknown. The germline gene is not matched at one end of the junction; a read error may be the cause. General study results and limits: Abundant bulk-population clonotypes could contaminate the FACS-sorted repertoires.

Germline V gene sequence: CDR1 SGHRS, CDR2 YFSETQ. The length of the CDR3 is 14 residues. The receptor comes from a young man who received the YFV17D yellow fever vaccine. The sequencing here drew on PBMCs, taken on the day of the first yellow fever vaccination. The rearrangement uses TRBV5-1 and TRBJ1-2; 11 bases align to TRBD1. The CDR3 coding sequence is TGTGCCAGCTCACCCGGGACAGGGGGCTATGGCTACACCTTC. Its translation is CASSPGTGGYGYTF.